These T cell receptor beta chains were read from a single sample in a study of shared clonotypes between healthy human individuals. Sequenced by immunoSEQ multiplex PCR; TCRdb stores in-frame clones only, minus some. The sample includes 1.4 million or so clones, about 98.5% of them seen just once. Sequences were obtained from naive CD4+ T cells sorted from blood. These receptors were collected from a man aged 30-40 years in good health. Both conserved end residues are part of each CDR3. D genes are given only for firm matches. Clone size, where shown, is once, few, many, or a class for clones that have expanded.

D	size	V	J	CDR3	DNA
-	once	TRBV28	TRBJ1-3	CASSLTGSGNTIYF	TGTGCCAGCAGTCTTACAGGGTCTGGAAACACCATATATTTT
-	-	TRBV4-1	TRBJ1-4	CASQRTEADEKLFF	TGCGCCAGCCAGCGGACTGAAGCGGATGAAAAACTGTTTTTT
-	-	TRBV9	TRBJ2-1	CASQGRGGHVDEQFF	TGTGCCAGCCAAGGGCGTGGGGGCCACGTGGATGAGCAGTTCTTC
TRBD2	-	TRBV5-1	TRBJ2-5	CASSGGTSAEETQYF	TGCGCCAGCAGCGGGGGGACTAGCGCGGAAGAGACCCAGTACTTC
-	-	TRBV30	TRBJ1-1	CAWSDQGFTEAFF	TGTGCCTGGAGTGATCAGGGTTTCACTGAAGCTTTCTTT
-	-	TRBV4-2	TRBJ2-7	CASSQDGGNEQYF	TGTGCCAGCAGCCAAGATGGGGGAAACGAGCAGTACTTC
-	-	TRBV19	TRBJ2-7	CASSIVPGVTYEQYF	TGTGCCAGTAGTATTGTCCCGGGAGTCACCTACGAGCAGTACTTC
-	-	TRBV7-2	TRBJ1-5	CASSSQGQAQHF	TGTGCCAGCAGCTCCCAGGGGCAGGCCCAGCATTTT
-	once	TRBV9	TRBJ2-2	CASSPRNSGNTGELFF	TGTGCCAGCAGCCCCCGTAATTCAGGGAACACCGGGGAGCTGTTTTTT
-	once	TRBV5-8	TRBJ2-5	CASSLDPWGETQYF	TGTGCCAGCAGCTTGGACCCCTGGGGGGAGACCCAGTACTTC
-	-	TRBV5-1	TRBJ2-4	CASSAEDIQYF	TGCGCCAGCAGCGCAGAGGACATTCAGTACTTC
TRBD1	-	TRBV9	TRBJ1-4	CASSVAGGYNEKLFF	TGTGCCAGCAGCGTAGCAGGGGGATATAATGAAAAACTGTTTTTT
-	-	TRBV6-5	TRBJ1-2	CASSYLTGGGGYTF	TGTGCCAGCAGTTACCTCACAGGAGGAGGGGGCTACACCTTC
-	-	TRBV19	TRBJ2-7	CASSPRPAGEQYF	TGTGCCAGTAGCCCGCGACCGGCTGGCGAGCAGTACTTC
-	-	TRBV5-1	TRBJ2-2	CASTLSQGGITGELFF	TGCGCCAGCACCCTTAGCCAGGGAGGAATCACCGGGGAGCTGTTTTTT
-	-	TRBV7-9	TRBJ1-5	CASSSDIQPQHF	TGTGCCAGCAGCTCCGATATACAGCCCCAGCATTTT
-	-	TRBV5-1	TRBJ1-5	CASSAEGQGNQPQHF	TGCGCCAGCAGCGCGGAGGGACAAGGCAATCAGCCCCAGCATTTT
TRBD2	-	TRBV4-3	TRBJ2-1	CASSLGRREIYNEQFF	TGCGCCAGCAGCCTTGGGCGGCGGGAGATATACAATGAGCAGTTCTTC
-	-	TRBV25-1	TRBJ1-3	CASSDQGQSYTIYF	TGTGCCAGCAGTGACCAGGGCCAGTCCTACACCATATATTTT
TRBD2	-	TRBV2	TRBJ2-1	CASSDGGWFGEQFF	TGTGCCAGCAGTGACGGGGGGTGGTTTGGTGAGCAGTTCTTC
TRBD1	-	TRBV29-1	TRBJ2-5	CSGDRTGLGETQYF	TGCAGCGGAGACAGGACAGGCTTGGGGGAGACCCAGTACTTC
TRBD2	-	TRBV18	TRBJ2-3	CASSDLPRTSGRGDTQYF	TGTGCCAGCTCCGACCTTCCCCGGACTAGCGGGAGAGGAGATACGCAGTATTTT
-	-	TRBV7-9	TRBJ2-1	CASRPEGSRNEQFF	TGTGCCAGCAGACCAGAGGGTTCACGCAATGAGCAGTTCTTC
TRBD2	once	TRBV4-1	TRBJ2-5	CASSRLAGGLETQYF	TGCGCCAGCAGCCGACTAGCGGGAGGGTTGGAGACCCAGTACTTC
-	-	TRBV28	TRBJ2-7	CASSFRADGAYEQYF	TGTGCCAGCAGTTTCAGGGCAGATGGGGCCTACGAGCAGTACTTC
-	-	TRBV6-1	TRBJ1-2	CASSEESFYGYTF	TGTGCCAGCAGTGAAGAGAGCTTCTATGGCTACACCTTC
-	once	TRBV7-9	TRBJ2-6	CASSHTVSSGANVLTF	TGTGCCAGCAGCCACACAGTGAGCTCTGGGGCCAACGTCCTGACTTTC
TRBD1	-	TRBV18	TRBJ2-1	CASSLQGAINEQFF	TGTGCCAGCTCACTACAGGGGGCAATCAATGAGCAGTTCTTC
TRBD2	-	TRBV2	TRBJ2-1	CASRSGSDYNEQFF	TGTGCCAGCAGGAGCGGGAGCGACTACAATGAGCAGTTCTTC
-	once	TRBV5-4	TRBJ2-5	CASSFFGVAERGQETQYF	TGTGCCAGCAGCTTTTTTGGGGTAGCGGAGAGGGGGCAAGAGACCCAGTACTTC
TRBD2	-	TRBV30	TRBJ2-1	CAWTPGLAYNEQFF	TGTGCCTGGACCCCCGGACTAGCATACAATGAGCAGTTCTTC
-	-	TRBV29-1	TRBJ2-1	CSVEKGVARNEQFF	TGCAGCGTTGAAAAGGGGGTAGCCCGCAATGAGCAGTTCTTC
-	-	TRBV7-3	TRBJ2-4	CASSSGGTKNIQYF	TGTGCCAGCTCAAGTGGAGGGACCAAAAACATTCAGTACTTC
-	-	TRBV11-2	TRBJ2-7	CASSERRGYEQYF	TGTGCCAGCAGCGAGCGACGGGGCTACGAGCAGTACTTC
-	-	TRBV11-2	TRBJ1-3	CASSVDPGPGNTIYF	TGTGCCAGCAGCGTCGACCCGGGGCCTGGAAACACCATATATTTT
-	-	TRBV11-3	TRBJ2-7	CASSLGGAVSYEQYF	TGTGCCAGCAGCTTAGGTGGCGCCGTCTCCTACGAGCAGTACTTC
TRBD2	-	TRBV18	TRBJ2-1	CASSPSSGRVNEQFF	TGTGCCAGCTCACCTTCTAGCGGGAGAGTCAATGAGCAGTTCTTC
-	-	TRBV28	TRBJ2-1	CASSPPLNGAYNEQFF	TGTGCCAGCAGTCCTCCTCTGAACGGGGCCTACAATGAGCAGTTCTTC
-	-	TRBV18	TRBJ2-5	CASSPFGRGVQETQYF	TGTGCCAGCTCACCATTCGGAAGAGGGGTCCAAGAGACCCAGTACTTC
TRBD1	once	TRBV27	TRBJ2-7	CASSRGQGSSYEQYF	TGTGCCAGCAGCCGCGGACAGGGGAGCTCCTACGAGCAGTACTTC
-	-	TRBV29-1	TRBJ2-7	CSVFWQGRAEQYF	-